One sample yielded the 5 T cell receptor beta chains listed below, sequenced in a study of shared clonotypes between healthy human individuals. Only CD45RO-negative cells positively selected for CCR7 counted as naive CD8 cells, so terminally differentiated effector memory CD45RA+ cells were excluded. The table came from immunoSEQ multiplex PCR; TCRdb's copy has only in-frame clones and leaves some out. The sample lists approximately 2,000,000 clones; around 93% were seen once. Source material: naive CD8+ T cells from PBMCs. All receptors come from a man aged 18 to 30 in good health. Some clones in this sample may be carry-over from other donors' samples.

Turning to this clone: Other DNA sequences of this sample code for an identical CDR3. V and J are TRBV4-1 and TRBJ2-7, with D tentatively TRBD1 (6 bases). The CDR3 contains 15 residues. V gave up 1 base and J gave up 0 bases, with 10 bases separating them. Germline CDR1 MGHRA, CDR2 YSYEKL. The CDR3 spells CASSQGGGSSYEQYF. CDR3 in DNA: TGCGCCAGCAGCCAAGGAGGGGGAAGCTCCTACGAGCAGTACTTC.

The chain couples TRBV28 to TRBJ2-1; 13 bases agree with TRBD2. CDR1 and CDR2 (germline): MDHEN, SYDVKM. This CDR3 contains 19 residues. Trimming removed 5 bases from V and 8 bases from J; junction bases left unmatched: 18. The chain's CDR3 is CASSPRSGTSGDGNDEQFF. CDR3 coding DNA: TGTGCCAGCAGTCCGAGATCCGGGACTAGCGGGGACGGTAACGATGAGCAGTTCTTC.

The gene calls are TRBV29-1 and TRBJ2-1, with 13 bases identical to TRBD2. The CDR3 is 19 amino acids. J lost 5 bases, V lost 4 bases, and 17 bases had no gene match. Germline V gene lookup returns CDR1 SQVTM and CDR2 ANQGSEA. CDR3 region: CSVGRFVRLAGGWNNEQFF. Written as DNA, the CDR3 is TGCAGCGTTGGCCGTTTTGTGAGACTAGCGGGAGGATGGAACAATGAGCAGTTCTTC.

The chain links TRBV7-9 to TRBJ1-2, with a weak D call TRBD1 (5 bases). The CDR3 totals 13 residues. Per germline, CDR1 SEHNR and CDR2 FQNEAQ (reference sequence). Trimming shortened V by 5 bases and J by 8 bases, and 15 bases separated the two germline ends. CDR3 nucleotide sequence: TGTGCCAGCAGCCGGGACCGGAAGGACGGCTACACCTTC. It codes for CASSRDRKDGYTF.

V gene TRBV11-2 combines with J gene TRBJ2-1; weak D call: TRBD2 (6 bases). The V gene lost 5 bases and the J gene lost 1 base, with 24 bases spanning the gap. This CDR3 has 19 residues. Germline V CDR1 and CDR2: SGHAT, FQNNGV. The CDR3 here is CASSRSRGTSTVSYNEQFF. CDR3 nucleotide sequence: TGTGCCAGCAGCCGCTCCCGAGGAACTAGCACTGTATCCTACAATGAGCAGTTCTTC.